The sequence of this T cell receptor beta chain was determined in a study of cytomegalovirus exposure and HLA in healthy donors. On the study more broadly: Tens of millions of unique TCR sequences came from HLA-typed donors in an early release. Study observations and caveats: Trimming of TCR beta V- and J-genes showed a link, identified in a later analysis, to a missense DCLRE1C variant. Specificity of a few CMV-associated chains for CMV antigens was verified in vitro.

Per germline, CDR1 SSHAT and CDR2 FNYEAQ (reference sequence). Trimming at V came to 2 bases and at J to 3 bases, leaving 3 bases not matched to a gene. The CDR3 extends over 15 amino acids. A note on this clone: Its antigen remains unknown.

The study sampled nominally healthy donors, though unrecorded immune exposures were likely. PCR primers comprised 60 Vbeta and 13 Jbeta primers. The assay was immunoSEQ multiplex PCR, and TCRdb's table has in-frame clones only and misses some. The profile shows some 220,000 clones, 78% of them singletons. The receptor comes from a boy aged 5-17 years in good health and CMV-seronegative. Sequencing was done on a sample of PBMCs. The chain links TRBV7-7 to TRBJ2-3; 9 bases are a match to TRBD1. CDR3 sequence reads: CASSLQGQGTDTQYF. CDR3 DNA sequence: TGTGCCAGCAGCTTACAGGGACAGGGAACAGATACGCAGTATTTT.